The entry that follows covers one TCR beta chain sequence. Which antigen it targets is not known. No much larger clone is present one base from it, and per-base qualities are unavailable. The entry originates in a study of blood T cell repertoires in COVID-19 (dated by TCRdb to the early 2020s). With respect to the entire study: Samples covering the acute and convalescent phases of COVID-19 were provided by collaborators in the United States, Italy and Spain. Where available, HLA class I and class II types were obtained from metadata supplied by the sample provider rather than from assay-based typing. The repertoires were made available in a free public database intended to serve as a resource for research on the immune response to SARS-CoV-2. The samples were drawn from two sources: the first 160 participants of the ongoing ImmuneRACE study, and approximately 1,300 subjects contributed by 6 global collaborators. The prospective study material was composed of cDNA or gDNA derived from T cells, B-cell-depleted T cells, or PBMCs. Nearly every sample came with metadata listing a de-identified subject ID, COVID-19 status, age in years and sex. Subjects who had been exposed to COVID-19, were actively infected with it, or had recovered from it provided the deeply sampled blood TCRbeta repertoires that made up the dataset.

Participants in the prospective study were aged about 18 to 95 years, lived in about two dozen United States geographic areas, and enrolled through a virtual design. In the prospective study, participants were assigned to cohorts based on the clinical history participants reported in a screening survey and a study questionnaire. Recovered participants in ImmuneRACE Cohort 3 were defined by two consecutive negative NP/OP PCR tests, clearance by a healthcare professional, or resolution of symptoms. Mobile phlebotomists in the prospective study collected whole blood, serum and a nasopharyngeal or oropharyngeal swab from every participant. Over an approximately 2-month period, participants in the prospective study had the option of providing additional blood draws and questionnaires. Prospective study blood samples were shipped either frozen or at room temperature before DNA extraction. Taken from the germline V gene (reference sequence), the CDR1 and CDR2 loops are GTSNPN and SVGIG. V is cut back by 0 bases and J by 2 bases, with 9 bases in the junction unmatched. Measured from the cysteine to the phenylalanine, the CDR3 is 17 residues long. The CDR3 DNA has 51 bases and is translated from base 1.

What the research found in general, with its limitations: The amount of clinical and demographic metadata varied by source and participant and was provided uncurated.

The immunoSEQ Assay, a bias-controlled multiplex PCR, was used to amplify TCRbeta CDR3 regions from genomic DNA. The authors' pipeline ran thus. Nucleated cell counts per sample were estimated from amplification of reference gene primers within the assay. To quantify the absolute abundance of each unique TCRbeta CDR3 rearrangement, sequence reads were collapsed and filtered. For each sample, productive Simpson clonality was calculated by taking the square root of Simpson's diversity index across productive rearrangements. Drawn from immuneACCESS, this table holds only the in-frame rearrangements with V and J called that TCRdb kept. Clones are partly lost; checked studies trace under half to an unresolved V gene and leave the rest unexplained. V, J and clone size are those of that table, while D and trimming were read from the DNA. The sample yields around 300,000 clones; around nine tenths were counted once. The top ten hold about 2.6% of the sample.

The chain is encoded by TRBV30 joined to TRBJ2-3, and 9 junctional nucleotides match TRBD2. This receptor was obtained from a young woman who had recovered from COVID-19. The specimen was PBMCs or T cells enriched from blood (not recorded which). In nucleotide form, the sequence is TGTGCCTGGAGTGTAATTGGCCTAGCGGGGATCACAGATACGCAGTATTTT. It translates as CAWSVIGLAGITDTQYF.